This TCR beta chain was recorded in a study of blood T cell repertoires in COVID-19. Study-wide background: Spain, Italy and the United States supplied samples that represented acute and convalescent COVID-19. PBMCs, B-cell-depleted T cells, or T cells provided the cDNA or gDNA that made up the material.

From germline, CDR1 is LNHDA and CDR2 SQIVND (reference sequence). V was pared by 5 bases and J by 10 bases, with 12 bases between. This CDR3 region has 12 residues. Per the study methods: Amplification of reference gene primers provided the estimated nucleated cell counts. Method: immunoSEQ multiplex PCR; TCRdb's copy keeps in-frame clones and lacks some. The V and J calls and the clone size are those of that table, but D and trimming were determined from the DNA. This table holds some 170,000 clones, approximately 85% found once. The chain has TRBV19 and TRBJ2-1, with D maybe TRBD2 (6 bases). Sequencing input: peripheral blood. The TCR originated in a woman aged 55-69 years with acute or convalescent COVID-19. For the CDR3, the DNA is TGTGCCAGTAGTCCCCCGGGACTCGAGCAGTTCTTC. This sequence encodes CASSPPGLEQFF.